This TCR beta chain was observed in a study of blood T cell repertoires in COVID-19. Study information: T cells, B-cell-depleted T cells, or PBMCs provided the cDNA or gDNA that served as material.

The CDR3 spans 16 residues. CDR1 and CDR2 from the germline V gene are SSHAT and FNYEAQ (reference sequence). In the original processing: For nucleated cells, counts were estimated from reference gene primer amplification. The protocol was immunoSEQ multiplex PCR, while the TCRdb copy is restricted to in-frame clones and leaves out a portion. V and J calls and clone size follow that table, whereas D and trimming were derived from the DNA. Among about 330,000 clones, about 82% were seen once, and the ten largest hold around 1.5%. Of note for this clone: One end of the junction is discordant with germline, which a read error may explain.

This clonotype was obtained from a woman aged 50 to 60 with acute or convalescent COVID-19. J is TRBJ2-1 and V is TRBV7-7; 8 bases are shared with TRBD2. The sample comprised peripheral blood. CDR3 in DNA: TGTGCTAGCAGCTTAGATTTCGCGGGAGGAAACAATGAGCAGTTCTTC. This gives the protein CASSLDFAGGNNEQFF.